This T cell receptor beta chain was documented in a study of technical replicates of blood from several donors. Some clones are missing from TCRdb's copy, which holds only in-frame ones; the method was immunoSEQ multiplex PCR. This sample has tens of thousands of clones, with 96% found just once. V was pared by 5 bases and J by 7 bases, with 4 bases of the junction left unmatched. This CDR3 is 14 amino acids long. CDR1 is LNHDA and CDR2 is SQIVND in the germline V gene (reference sequence). V is TRBV19 and J is TRBJ2-7; TRBD2 matches at 14 bases. Source material: T cells isolated from PBMCs. This clonotype was sampled from a human donor in good health. The CDR3 bases are TGTGCCAGTAGTGAGGGACTAGCGGGAGAGGAGCAGTACTTC. This sequence encodes CASSEGLAGEEQYF.